The 2 T cell receptor beta chains listed next were all sequenced from one sample in a study of T cells in Graves' hyperthyroidism and ophthalmopathy. Researchers amplified the TCR beta CDR3 regions from RNA transcripts. The study used the HTBI primer set for a first-round RT-PCR of the TCR CDR3. A single record per CDR3 protein comes from TCRdb applying MiXCR to the multiplex PCR reads. The sample includes under 350,000 distinct CDR3 sequences, 15% to 20% of them seen just once. Sample: blood. Receptor source: a woman aged 45-65 years with Graves' hyperthyroidism.

V gene TRBV5-6 combines with J gene TRBJ1-1, with no clear D. Trimming cost V 4 bases and J 3 bases, with 19 bases left between them. The CDR3 is made up of 16 amino acids. CDR1 SGHDT and CDR2 YYEEEE come from the germline V gene. Written as DNA, the CDR3 is TGTGCCAGCAGCCCGGTACCGGGAGCGGGAGACACTGAAGCTTTCTTT. Translating gives CASSPVPGAGDTEAFF.

This clonotype has a handful of counts. This chain uses TRBV20-1 with TRBJ1-2; D uncertain. The CDR3 loop spans 10 amino acids. Germline V CDR1 and CDR2: DFQATT, SNEGSKA (reference sequence). Trimming took off 6 bases at V and 7 bases at J, with 9 bases between the two ends. CDR3 sequence: CSAAPIGYTF. CDR3 sequence (DNA): TGCAGTGCCGCTCCTATTGGCTACACCTTC.